In this sample, the clone carrying this T cell receptor (beta chain) turned up a few times. The target antigen is unknown. Between the trimmed V and J ends, which lost 1 base and 4 bases, there was a span of 14 bases. Germline V CDR1 and CDR2: SGHVS, FQNEAQ. The CDR3 sequence is 16 residues long. 5'RACE primed from the constant segment yielded TCR alpha and TCR beta cDNA libraries bearing sample barcodes and UMIs. TCRdb recomputed calls from the 5' RACE reads with MiXCR, one row per CDR3 protein. This table has 450,000 to 650,000 distinct CDR3 sequences, less than 25% appearing once. These data are taken from a study of T-cell memory formation after mild COVID-19. Findings of the study overall: Contracting clones, day 15 to 85, had balanced CD4/CD8, and later expanders favored CD4+. Clones which contracted sat mainly in CM and EM if CD4+, and in EMRA if CD8+.

The chain recombines TRBV7-8 with TRBJ2-1, with D tentatively TRBD2 (6 bases). The receptor comes from an adult woman who had mild COVID-19 (a few samples of this study predate the infection). Cell type and time point are not known. Specimen: PBMCs or a T cell subset sorted from them (not recorded which). The CDR3 bases are TGTGCCAGCAGCTTAGTGGTGGGGGGTAGGTACAATGAGCAGTTCTTC. This gives the protein CASSLVVGGRYNEQFF.